The 12 T cell receptor beta chains listed next were all sequenced from one sample in a study of blood T cell repertoires in COVID-19. Some clones are missing from TCRdb's copy, which holds only in-frame ones; the method was immunoSEQ multiplex PCR. This sample carries tens of thousands of clones, around four fifths of them seen once, and the ten largest clones take more than 2%. Sequencing input: peripheral blood. These receptors came from a woman between 65 and 79 years old with acute or convalescent COVID-19.

This chain uses TRBV5-1 with TRBJ2-2; a weak D match, TRBD2 (6 bases). The V gene lost 2 bases and the J gene lost 5 bases, with 13 bases spanning the gap. This CDR3 region has 15 residues. CDR1 is SGHRS and CDR2 is YFSETQ in the germline V gene. CDR3 sequence reads: CASSFNGGGTGELFF. The CDR3 DNA reads as TGCGCCAGCAGCTTTAACGGGGGAGGTACCGGGGAGCTGTTTTTT.

V gene TRBV3-1 (or the pseudogene TRBV3-2) combines with J gene TRBJ1-5, with no clear D. The CDR3 consists of 13 residues. Trimming pared 2 bases from V and 6 bases from J, leaving 8 bases between. Germline CDR1 LGHDT, CDR2 YNNKEL (reference sequence). This chain's CDR3 is CASSQLSSQPQHF. CDR3 in DNA: TGTGCCAGCAGCCAATTGTCGAGTCAGCCCCAGCATTTT.

The CDR3 DNA reads TGTGCCAGCTCACCACCGGGACAGGGGGTGGCCAATGAGCAGTTCTTC. Amino acid sequence: CASSPPGQGVANEQFF. The V and J genes are TRBV18 and TRBJ2-1; 11 nucleotides agree with TRBD1. Germline CDR1 KGHSH, CDR2 LQKENI. The trim removed 0 bases at V and 6 bases at J, leaving 4 bases unmatched. The CDR3 has 16 residues.

CDR3 DNA sequence: TGTGCCAGCAGTTTTAGTACAGATACGCAGTATTTT. Its protein product is CASSFSTDTQYF. The chain is built from TRBV12-3 or TRBV12-4 and TRBJ2-3; D gene unclear. Trimming shortened V by 3 bases and J by 3 bases, and 4 bases separated the two germline ends. This CDR3 is 12 amino acids long.

This clone has only one observation. The chain combines TRBV5-1 with TRBJ1-1, with a weak D call TRBD1 (6 bases). Germline CDR1 SGHRS, CDR2 YFSETQ. V lost 3 bases to trimming and J lost 1 base, with 13 bases between them. This CDR3 has 15 residues. DNA for the CDR3: TGCGCCAGCAGCTCATCCGGGACACCGAACACTGAAGCTTTCTTT. Translated, it gives CASSSSGTPNTEAFF. The full variable domain, in which reference TRBV5-1 and TRBJ1-1 provide the parts outside the CDR3, is KAGVTQTPRYLIKTRGQQVTLSCSPISGHRSVSWYQQTPGQGLQFLFEYFSETQRNKGNFPGRFSGRQFSNSRSEMNVSTLELGDSALYLCASSSSGTPNTEAFFGQGTRLTVV.

The V and J genes are TRBV6-2 or TRBV6-3 and TRBJ1-4; 9 bases are a match to TRBD1. The CDR3 spans 15 residues. V trimming: 2 bases; J trimming: 7 bases; junction bases outside the gene matches: 5. Germline V lookup: CDR1 MNHEY, CDR2 SVGEGT. CDR3: CASSYPGQGSEKLFF. The CDR3 DNA reads TGTGCCAGCAGTTACCCTGGACAGGGGAGTGAAAAACTGTTTTTT.

V usage is TRBV7-9 and J usage is TRBJ1-1, with D unresolved. CDR1 and CDR2 (germline): SEHNR, FQNEAQ (reference sequence). CDR3 length: 15 residues. V was pared by 2 bases and J by 3 bases, with 13 bases between. The CDR3 spells CASSLIPTRDTEAFF. The CDR3, as DNA: TGTGCCAGCAGCTTAATCCCAACTCGGGACACTGAAGCTTTCTTT.

This clone was observed once. The rearrangement links TRBV28 to TRBJ2-1; no clear D gene. CDR3 size: 12 residues. V gave up 10 bases and J gave up 4 bases, with 11 bases separating them. CDR1 is MDHEN and CDR2 is SYDVKM in the germline V gene. CDR3 nucleotides: TGTGCCACGTGGGTGCGGTACAATGAGCAGTTCTTC. Translation: CATWVRYNEQFF. The whole variable domain, filled in from reference TRBV28 and TRBJ2-1, reads DVKVTQSSRYLVKRTGEKVFLECVQDMDHENMFWYRQDPGLGLRLIYFSYDVKMKEKGDIPEGYSVSREKKERFSLILESASTNQTSMYLCATWVRYNEQFFGPGTRLTVL.

This clone has just a few counts. The V call is TRBV25-1, the J call TRBJ1-2, with D perhaps matching TRBD1 (5 bases). This CDR3 has 13 residues. The germline V gene has CDR1 MGHDK and CDR2 SYGVNS. V shed 4 bases and J shed 2 bases, with 8 bases lying between them. The CDR3 spells CASSVAGNYGYTF. DNA for the CDR3: TGTGCCAGCAGTGTGGCAGGGAACTATGGCTACACCTTC.

This rearrangement joins TRBV7-3 to TRBJ2-6; D might be TRBD2 (6 bases). Germline CDR1 and CDR2: SGHTA and FQGTGA. This CDR3 region has 16 residues. Trimming took 4 bases from V and 2 from J, leaving 12 bases between them. CDR3 residues: CASSSAGPPGANVLTF. The CDR3 DNA sequence: TGTGCCAGCAGCTCCGCGGGGCCGCCTGGGGCCAACGTCCTGACTTTC.

V and J are TRBV19 and TRBJ1-2; possibly TRBD1 for D (5 bases). Trimming left V 7 bases short and J 3 bases short, with 15 bases between. The V gene's germline CDR1 is LNHDA and CDR2 SQIVND (reference sequence). The CDR3 consists of 14 residues. The DNA of the CDR3 is TGTGCCAGTATCAGACCGGGACTGGACTATGGCTACACCTTC. This sequence encodes CASIRPGLDYGYTF. Using reference TRBV19 and TRBJ1-2 for the parts outside the CDR3, the full variable domain is DGGITQSPKYLFRKEGQNVTLSCEQNLNHDAMYWYRQDPGQGLRLIYYSQIVNDFQKGDIAEGYSVSREKKESFPLTVTSAQKNPTAFYLCASIRPGLDYGYTFGSGTRLTVV.

This clone was observed a single time. The chain employs TRBV9 and TRBJ1-2; possible D gene TRBD1, 5 bases. CDR1 and CDR2 from the germline V gene are SGDLS and YYNGEE. V shed 4 bases and J shed 4 bases, with 17 bases lying between them. The CDR3 length is 15 residues. The CDR3 DNA is TGTGCCAGCAGCCCAAGCTGGGACTTTAGCTATGGCTACACCTTC. The encoded protein is CASSPSWDFSYGYTF.